A single sample is the source of the 19 T cell receptor beta chains below, sequenced in a study of shared clonotypes between healthy human individuals (TCRdb year 2020). The method was the immunoSEQ multiplex PCR assay. TCRdb retrieved this table from immuneACCESS and kept in-frame rearrangements only. Not all clones are present; in checked studies, unresolved V genes account for under half, and no reason is known for the remainder. This sample lists about 2 million clones; approximately 94% were detected once. Together, the top ten hold more than 0.95% of the sample. For the CD8 naive samples, CD45RO-negative cells were positively selected for CCR7, yielding a CD45RA+CCR7+ population from which TemRA cells were excluded. Sequencing input: naive CD8+ T cells sorted from blood. The cell subset or site label, read with the paper, signifies: CD45RA+CCR7+. The receptors derive from a man between 18 and 35 years old in good health.

This sequence joins TRBV27 and TRBJ2-7; D call uncertain. The CDR3 is 11 residues long. Trimming pared 5 bases from V and 6 bases from J, leaving 8 bases between. Germline lookup yields CDR1 MNHEY and CDR2 SMNVEV (reference sequence). CDR3 DNA: TGTGCCAGCAGTGGGCCAGGCGAGCAGTACTTC. Translated: CASSGPGEQYF.

J is TRBJ2-7 and V is TRBV6-6; TRBD2 matches 12 bases. The CDR3 runs 16 residues. Losses at the gene ends were 2 bases for V and 6 bases for J; bases not matched to a gene: 8. The germline gives CDR1 MNHNY, CDR2 SVGAGI (reference sequence). CDR3 amino acids: CASSYDASGRGGEQYF. The CDR3 nucleotides read TGTGCCAGCAGTTACGACGCTAGCGGGAGGGGGGGCGAGCAGTACTTC.

This clone was observed a single time. V and J are TRBV7-9 and TRBJ1-4; D not certain. V was cut by 3 bases and J by 0 bases, with 17 bases left in between. The CDR3 contains 18 residues. Germline CDR1 and CDR2: SEHNR and FQNEAQ (reference sequence). In DNA form, the CDR3 reads TGTGCCAGCAGCTTCAAGGTTATCGGCTCTGCAACTAATGAAAAACTGTTTTTT. This codes for CASSFKVIGSATNEKLFF.

This chain joins TRBV27 and TRBJ1-5; D is unresolved. V was cut by 5 bases and J by 4 bases, with 15 bases left in between. Germline V CDR1 and CDR2: MNHEY, SMNVEV (reference sequence). The CDR3 is 15 residues long. The CDR3 DNA reads as TGTGCCAGCAGTCCATTCCAAGGGTTGAATCAGCCCCAGCATTTT. Amino acids: CASSPFQGLNQPQHF.

This sequence joins TRBV11-2 and TRBJ2-7; D tentatively reads TRBD1 or TRBD2 (6 bases each). The V end was cut by 1 base, the J end by 6 bases, with 13 bases between. Germline CDR1 and CDR2: SGHAT and FQNNGV. This CDR3 comprises 14 residues. The CDR3: CASSLGGALREQYF. DNA for the CDR3: TGTGCCAGCAGCTTAGGGGGGGCCCTTCGCGAGCAGTACTTC.

V gene TRBV5-5 combines with J gene TRBJ1-2; 7 nucleotides align to TRBD1. The V segment lost 2 bases and the J segment 5 bases; nucleotides outside the gene matches: 3. The CDR3 consists of 13 residues. Germline V gives CDR1 SGHKS, CDR2 YYEKEE (reference sequence). The CDR3 loop is CASSFGTAYGYTF. CDR3 nucleotides: TGTGCCAGCAGCTTCGGGACAGCATATGGCTACACCTTC.

The rearrangement joins TRBV13 to TRBJ2-7; no clear D gene. The CDR3 totals 13 residues. Trimming cost V 7 bases and J 0 bases, with 10 bases left between them. The V gene's germline CDR1 is PRHDT and CDR2 FYEKMQ (reference sequence). The CDR3 is CASTFGTSYEQYF. The CDR3 DNA reads as TGTGCCAGCACTTTCGGTACCTCCTACGAGCAGTACTTC.

The rearrangement uses TRBV5-4 and TRBJ2-3, with D perhaps matching TRBD1 (6 bases). CDR1 SGHNT and CDR2 YYREEE come from the germline V gene (reference sequence). This CDR3 comprises 15 residues. V dropped 0 bases and J dropped 5 bases, with 13 bases sitting between them. The CDR3 loop reads CASSLGTGWGDTQYF. As DNA, the CDR3 is TGTGCCAGCAGCTTGGGCACAGGGTGGGGAGATACGCAGTATTTT.

The chain has TRBV10-3 and TRBJ2-7, with D possibly matching TRBD1 (6 bases). The CDR3 consists of 13 residues. The V end was cut by 2 bases, the J end by 3 bases, with 8 bases between. Germline V CDR1 and CDR2: ENHRY, SYGVKD. The CDR3 loop is CAISEARGYEQYF. Here the CDR3 DNA reads TGTGCCATCAGTGAGGCCAGGGGCTACGAGCAGTACTTC.

The chain recombines TRBV28 with TRBJ2-5; D not certain. The ends were cut back, 5 bases at V and 1 base at J, with 8 bases in the middle. Germline V lookup: CDR1 MDHEN, CDR2 SYDVKM. The CDR3 is 13 amino acids. The CDR3 loop is CASSPVTQETQYF. CDR3 sequence (DNA): TGTGCCAGCAGTCCAGTGACCCAAGAGACCCAGTACTTC.

This clone was seen once. The rearrangement uses TRBV15 and TRBJ2-7; TRBD2 is a possible D gene (5 bases). CDR1 is LNHNV, CDR2 YYDKDF, per germline (reference sequence). V was cut by 0 bases and J by 4 bases, with 13 bases left in between. CDR3 size: 15 residues. CDR3 coding DNA: TGTGCCACCAGCAGAGATGCTAGCTCGAGGTACGAGCAGTACTTC. Residues: CATSRDASSRYEQYF.

This chain joins TRBV7-2 and TRBJ2-3; D is unresolved. The V gene lost 5 bases and the J gene lost 0 bases, with 3 bases spanning the gap. The CDR3 is 12 amino acids. From germline, CDR1 is SGHTA and CDR2 FQGNSA. The DNA of the CDR3 is TGTGCCAGCAGCACTAGCACAGATACGCAGTATTTT. It encodes CASSTSTDTQYF.

This sequence joins TRBV7-9 and TRBJ2-3, with 11 nucleotides matching TRBD1. V lost 5 bases to trimming and J lost 8 bases; unmatched junction nucleotides: 6. This CDR3 has 14 amino acids. Germline V gives CDR1 SEHNR, CDR2 FQNEAQ (reference sequence). The CDR3 spells CASSAGTGGGTQYF. DNA for the CDR3: TGTGCCAGCAGCGCCGGGACAGGGGGTGGTACGCAGTATTTT.

The V gene is TRBV9, the J gene TRBJ1-1; D is possibly TRBD1 (5 bases). Germline CDR1 SGDLS, CDR2 YYNGEE. This CDR3 region has 15 residues. The V end was cut by 0 bases, the J end by 3 bases, with 12 bases between. CDR3 region: CASSVGRGADTEAFF. CDR3 nucleotides: TGTGCCAGCAGCGTAGGGCGGGGCGCGGACACTGAAGCTTTCTTT. Based on the CDR3 plus reference TRBV9 and TRBJ1-1, the full variable domain is DSGVTQTPKHLITATGQRVTLRCSPRSGDLSVYWYQQSLDQGLQFLIQYYNGEERAKGNILERFSAQQFPDLHSELNLSSLELGDSALYFCASSVGRGADTEAFFGQGTRLTVV.

The V and J genes are TRBV7-6 and TRBJ2-5; 8 bases line up with TRBD2. V shed 6 bases and J 4 bases; nucleotides not matched to a gene: 7. The germline CDR1 and CDR2 sequences are SGHVS and FNYEAQ. This CDR3 is 14 amino acids long. The CDR3 sequence: CASREREFRETQYF. The DNA of the CDR3 is TGTGCCAGCAGAGAGCGGGAGTTTAGAGAGACCCAGTACTTC.

V is TRBV13 and J is TRBJ2-7, with 7 bases fitting TRBD2. CDR1 and CDR2 (germline): PRHDT, FYEKMQ (reference sequence). V dropped 5 bases and J dropped 4; count of bases not matched to a gene: 5. The length of the CDR3 is 13 residues. CDR3 residues: CASSLWGGYEQYF. The CDR3 region has the DNA TGTGCCAGCAGCCTTTGGGGGGGTTACGAGCAGTACTTC.

The genes are TRBV7-9 and TRBJ1-5, with D uncertain. V lost 1 base, J lost 2 bases, and 6 bases lay in between. Germline lookup yields CDR1 SEHNR and CDR2 FQNEAQ (reference sequence). The CDR3 consists of 14 residues. The CDR3 DNA is TGTGCCAGCAGCTTAGATTTGGGCAATCAGCCCCAGCATTTT. It encodes CASSLDLGNQPQHF.

This chain links TRBV4-3 with TRBJ2-1; perhaps TRBD1 as D (6 bases). The CDR3 is made up of 16 amino acids. Germline loops: CDR1 LGHNA, CDR2 YSLEER. V dropped 0 bases and J dropped 5 bases, with 14 bases sitting between them. The DNA of the CDR3 is TGCGCCAGCAGCCAAGAAACAGGGTTGGCGGACAATGAGCAGTTCTTC. This translates into CASSQETGLADNEQFF.

The chain joins TRBV19 to TRBJ1-4; D gene unclear. The CDR3 loop spans 13 amino acids. CDR1 is LNHDA, CDR2 SQIVND, per germline (reference sequence). The V end was cut by 9 bases, the J end by 0 bases, with 8 bases between. The CDR3 sequence is CASKESTNEKLFF. The CDR3 DNA is TGTGCCAGCAAAGAGTCAACTAATGAAAAACTGTTTTTT. The full variable domain, rest sourced from reference TRBV19 and TRBJ1-4, is DGGITQSPKYLFRKEGQNVTLSCEQNLNHDAMYWYRQDPGQGLRLIYYSQIVNDFQKGDIAEGYSVSREKKESFPLTVTSAQKNPTAFYLCASKESTNEKLFFGSGTQLSVL.